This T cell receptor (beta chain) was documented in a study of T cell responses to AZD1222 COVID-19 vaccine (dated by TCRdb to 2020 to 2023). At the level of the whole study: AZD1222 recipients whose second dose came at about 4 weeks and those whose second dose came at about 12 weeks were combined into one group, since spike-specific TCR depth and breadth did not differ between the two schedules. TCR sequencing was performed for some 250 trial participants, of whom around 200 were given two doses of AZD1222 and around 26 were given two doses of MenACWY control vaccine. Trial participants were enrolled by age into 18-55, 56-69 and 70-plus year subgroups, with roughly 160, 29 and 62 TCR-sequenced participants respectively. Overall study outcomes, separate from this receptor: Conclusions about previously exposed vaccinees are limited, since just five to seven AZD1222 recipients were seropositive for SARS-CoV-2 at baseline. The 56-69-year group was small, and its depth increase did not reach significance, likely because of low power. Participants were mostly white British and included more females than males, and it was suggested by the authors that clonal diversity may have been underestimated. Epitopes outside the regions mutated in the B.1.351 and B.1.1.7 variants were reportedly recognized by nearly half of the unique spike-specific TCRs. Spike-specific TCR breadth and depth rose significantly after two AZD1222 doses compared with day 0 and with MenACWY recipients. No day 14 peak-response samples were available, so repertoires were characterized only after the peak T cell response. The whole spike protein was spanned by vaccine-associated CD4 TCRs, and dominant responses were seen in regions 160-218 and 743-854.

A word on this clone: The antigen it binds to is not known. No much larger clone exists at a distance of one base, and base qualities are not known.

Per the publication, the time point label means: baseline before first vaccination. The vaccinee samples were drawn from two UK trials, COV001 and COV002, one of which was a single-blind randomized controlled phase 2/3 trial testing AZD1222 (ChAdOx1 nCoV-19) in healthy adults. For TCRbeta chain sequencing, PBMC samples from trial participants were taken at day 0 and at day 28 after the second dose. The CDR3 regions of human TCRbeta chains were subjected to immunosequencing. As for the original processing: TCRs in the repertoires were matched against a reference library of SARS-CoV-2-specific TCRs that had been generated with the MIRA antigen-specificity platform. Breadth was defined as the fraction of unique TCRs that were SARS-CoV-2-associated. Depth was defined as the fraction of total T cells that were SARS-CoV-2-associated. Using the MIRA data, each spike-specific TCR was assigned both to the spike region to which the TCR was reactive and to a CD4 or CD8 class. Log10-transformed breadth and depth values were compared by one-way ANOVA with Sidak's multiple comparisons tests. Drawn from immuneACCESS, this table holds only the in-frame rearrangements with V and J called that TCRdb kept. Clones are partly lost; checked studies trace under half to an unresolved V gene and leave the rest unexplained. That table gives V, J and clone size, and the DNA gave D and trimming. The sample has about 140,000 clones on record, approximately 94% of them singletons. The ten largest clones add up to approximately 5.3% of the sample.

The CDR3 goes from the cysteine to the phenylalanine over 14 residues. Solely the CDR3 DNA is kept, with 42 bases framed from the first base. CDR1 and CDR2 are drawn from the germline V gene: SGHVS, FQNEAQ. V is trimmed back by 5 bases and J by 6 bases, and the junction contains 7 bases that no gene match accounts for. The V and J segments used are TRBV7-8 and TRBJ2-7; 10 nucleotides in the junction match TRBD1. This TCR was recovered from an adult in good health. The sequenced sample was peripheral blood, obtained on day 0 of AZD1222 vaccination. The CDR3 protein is CASSQGQGSREQYF. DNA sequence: TGTGCCAGCAGCCAGGGACAGGGGTCGCGCGAGCAGTACTTC.